A selection of T cell receptor beta chains follows, all from one sample in a study of CD4 and CD8 cells across lung adenocarcinoma regions. Each CDR3 protein gets one entry after TCRdb re-called the PCR reads with MiXCR. Of around 10,000 distinct CDR3 sequences listed, approximately 50% are singletons. What was sequenced was CD8+ T cells from the margin of a lung tumor. These TCRs come from a male donor with lung adenocarcinoma. The CD4 and CD8 labels of this study may be unreliable. CDR3s include the opening cysteine and the closing phenylalanine or tryptophan. D genes are given only for firm matches. Clone size appears in some rows only: once, few, many, or a class for an expanded clone.

>TRBJ2-7|TRBD2|TRBV20-1|-
CSARLRTSSNNEQYF
TGCAGTGCTAGACTACGGACTAGCAGCAACAATGAGCAGTACTTC
>TRBJ2-1|TRBD2|TRBV6-5|-
CASSSPGGVGREQFF
TGTGCCAGCAGTTCCCCGGGGGGAGTTGGGCGTGAGCAGTTCTTC
>TRBJ2-1|TRBD2|TRBV27|-
CASSPGLADYNEQFF
TGTGCCAGCAGTCCGGGACTAGCGGATTACAATGAGCAGTTCTTC
>TRBJ2-5|-|TRBV7-2|-
CASTRNRGGGETQYF
TGTGCCAGCACTCGCAACAGGGGGGGGGGAGAGACCCAGTACTTC
>TRBJ2-1|TRBD2|TRBV6-1|few
CASKGLAAHYNEQFF
TGTGCCAGCAAGGGACTAGCGGCACACTACAATGAGCAGTTCTTC
>TRBJ2-1|-|TRBV6-1|-
CASSEVGGGRWNEQFF
TGTGCCAGCAGTGAAGTAGGTGGGGGGCGCTGGAATGAGCAGTTCTTC
>TRBJ2-7|-|TRBV6-1|-
CASSSFRTSEQYF
TGTGCCAGCAGCTCCTTCAGGACGTCCGAGCAGTACTTC
>TRBJ2-7|-|TRBV10-1|-
CASSGLAFHEQYF
TGCGCCAGTTCGGGGCTAGCTTTCCACGAGCAGTACTTC
>TRBJ2-3|-|TRBV20-1|-
CSASSPPTDTQYF
TGCAGTGCTAGTAGTCCCCCCACAGATACGCAGTATTTT
>TRBJ2-1|TRBD2|TRBV12-3/TRBV12-4|many
CASSSGTSRYYNEQFF
TGTGCCAGCAGCTCCGGGACTAGCAGATATTACAATGAGCAGTTCTTC
>TRBJ2-3|-|TRBV6-1|-
CASKISSKDIQYF
TGTGCCAGCAAGATCTCTAGCAAAGATATTCAGTATTTT
>TRBJ2-7|TRBD2|TRBV6-5|many
CASSYGTSGREQYF
TGTGCCAGCAGTTACGGGACTAGCGGACGCGAGCAGTACTTC
>TRBJ2-3|-|TRBV20-1|few
CSARPSTDTQYF
TGCAGTGCTAGACCTAGCACAGATACGCAGTATTTT
>TRBJ2-7|TRBD2|TRBV6-5|-
CASSLAGGGYNEQYF
TGTGCCAGCAGTTTAGCGGGAGGCGGCTACAATGAGCAGTACTTC
>TRBJ2-5|TRBD2|TRBV10-2|medium-sized
CASRLPSGGGATQYF
TGCGCCAGCAGACTGCCTAGCGGGGGGGGAGCGACCCAGTACTTC